The 13 T cell receptor beta chains listed next were all sequenced from one sample in a study of blood T cells in healthy people across ages. PCR was performed a second time for about 7 to 12 cycles using a sample-barcoded 5' primer and a J-beta primer mix. Each CDR3 protein gets one entry after TCRdb re-called the 5' RACE reads with MiXCR. The sample has about 640,000 distinct CDR3 sequences, approximately 50% seen once; the top ten hold 30% to 45%. The material sequenced was blood. These receptors were collected from a man aged 60 to 75 in good health.

The rearrangement uses TRBV6-6 and TRBJ2-1; D is unclear. The CDR3 sequence is 16 residues long. Germline V gives CDR1 MNHNY, CDR2 SVGAGI (reference sequence). V lost 0 bases, J lost 7 bases, and 16 bases lay in between. CDR3 sequence reads: CASSYSTRHDFNEQFF. CDR3 sequence (DNA): TGTGCCAGCAGTTACTCGACCAGGCATGACTTTAATGAGCAGTTCTTC.

This rearrangement joins TRBV12-3 or TRBV12-4 to TRBJ2-3; D is unresolved. This CDR3 region has 14 residues. V gave up 3 bases and J gave up 3 bases, with 10 bases separating them. For the CDR3, the DNA is TGTGCCAGCAGTTTTTACCTTGGGACAGATACGCAGTATTTT. Translating it yields CASSFYLGTDTQYF.

The rearrangement joins TRBV25-1 to TRBJ1-2; 8 nucleotides line up with TRBD1. V shed 1 base, J shed 3 bases, and the junction held 4 bases outside the gene matches. Germline assignment: CDR1 MGHDK and CDR2 SYGVNS. The CDR3 spans 15 residues. The CDR3 DNA is TGTGCCAGCAGTGAATCTCACAGGGGGTACTATGGCTACACCTTC. Its protein is CASSESHRGYYGYTF.

This clonotype showed up just a few times. The chain employs TRBV29-1 and TRBJ1-1; no clear D gene. Germline V gene lookup returns CDR1 SQVTM and CDR2 ANQGSEA. The ends were cut back, 5 bases at V and 3 bases at J, with 10 bases in the middle. CDR3 size: 12 residues. CDR3 loop: CSVRDFDTEAFF. The CDR3 DNA reads TGCAGCGTTCGGGATTTCGACACTGAAGCTTTCTTT.

In its sample, this clonotype was seen a few times. The CDR3 nucleotides read TGTGCCAGCAGCCGGCAGGACGGGACAGATACGCAGTATTTT. Translated: CASSRQDGTDTQYF. The rearrangement joins TRBV3-1 to TRBJ2-3, with D hard to call. CDR3 size: 14 residues. V lost 4 bases and J 3 bases, leaving 11 bases between the germline ends. CDR1 is LGHDT, CDR2 YNNKEL, per germline (reference sequence).

This chain links TRBV10-3 with TRBJ1-1; D is undetermined. This CDR3 spans 12 amino acids. CDR1 is ENHRY, CDR2 SYGVKD, per germline. The V and J ends lost 5 bases and 0 bases respectively, with 4 bases between them. The CDR3 here is CAISKMNTEAFF. DNA of the CDR3: TGTGCCATCAGTAAGATGAACACTGAAGCTTTCTTT.

This clonotype appeared once. The V and J genes are TRBV4-1 and TRBJ2-1; tentatively, D is TRBD2 (5 bases). V was shortened by 7 bases and J by 6 bases, with 10 bases between the two germline ends. Looked up from germline, CDR1 is MGHRA and CDR2 is YSYEKL. The CDR3 runs 12 residues. CDR3 coding DNA: TGCGCCAGCATTAGCGAGGCCAATGAGCAGTTCTTC. Protein: CASISEANEQFF.

The gene calls are TRBV2 and TRBJ2-7; possibly TRBD2 for D (5 bases). The tail of the sequence fits TRBJ2-4 better, so the J call may be wrong. The CDR3 spans 12 residues. Germline-derived CDR1 and CDR2 are SNHLY and FYNNEI. The DNA of the CDR3 is TGTGCCAGCAGGTCGGGGAGCAACATTCAGTACTTC. Translation: CASRSGSNIQYF.

Only a few counts were recorded for this clonotype. The genes are TRBV27 and TRBJ2-4, with 10 nucleotides matching TRBD2. With V trimmed by 6 bases and J by 7 bases, 9 bases remained unmatched. The CDR3 has 15 amino acids. The germline CDR1 and CDR2 sequences are MNHEY and SMNVEV (reference sequence). CDR3 sequence: CASSPQLAGLNIQYF. The CDR3 DNA reads TGTGCCAGCAGCCCCCAACTAGCGGGGTTGAACATTCAGTACTTC.

This chain uses TRBV4-1 with TRBJ2-2; TRBD2 aligns across 10 bases. The germline gives CDR1 MGHRA, CDR2 YSYEKL. CDR3 size: 15 residues. The ends lost 6 bases at V and 4 bases at J; junction bases unmatched: 5. In nucleotides, the CDR3 is TGCGCCAGCAGTCTCACTAGCGGGGCCACCGGGGAGCTGTTTTTT. Translated: CASSLTSGATGELFF.

This clonotype has only a few counts. This chain's CDR3 is CASSLVFSGGSNEQFF. The CDR3 region has the DNA TGCGCCAGCAGCTTGGTTTTTAGTGGGGGCTCCAATGAGCAGTTCTTC. The chain carries TRBV5-1 and TRBJ2-1; maybe TRBD1 (6 bases). The CDR3 is 16 residues long. V was clipped by 0 bases and J by 6 bases, with 16 bases between them. Germline lookup yields CDR1 SGHRS and CDR2 YFSETQ. The variable domain in full, completed from reference TRBV5-1 and TRBJ2-1, reads KAGVTQTPRYLIKTRGQQVTLSCSPISGHRSVSWYQQTPGQGLQFLFEYFSETQRNKGNFPGRFSGRQFSNSRSEMNVSTLELGDSALYLCASSLVFSGGSNEQFFGPGTRLTVL.

V is TRBV5-1 and J is TRBJ1-1, with no clear D. Deletions cut 2 bases from V and 6 bases from J, with 8 bases between. Germline V lookup: CDR1 SGHRS, CDR2 YFSETQ. CDR3 size: 12 residues. CDR3 sequence: CASSFSDAEAFF. The CDR3 bases are TGCGCCAGCAGCTTTTCAGACGCTGAAGCTTTCTTT.

This chain joins TRBV5-1 and TRBJ2-7; 8 positions agree with TRBD1. Near its end, the DNA agrees better with TRBJ2-5, so the J call may be wrong. There are 15 residues in the CDR3. Germline V gene lookup returns CDR1 SGHRS and CDR2 YFSETQ. The CDR3: CASSLVGQASETQYF. The CDR3 DNA sequence: TGCGCCAGCAGCTTGGTGGGACAGGCCTCAGAGACCCAGTACTTC.